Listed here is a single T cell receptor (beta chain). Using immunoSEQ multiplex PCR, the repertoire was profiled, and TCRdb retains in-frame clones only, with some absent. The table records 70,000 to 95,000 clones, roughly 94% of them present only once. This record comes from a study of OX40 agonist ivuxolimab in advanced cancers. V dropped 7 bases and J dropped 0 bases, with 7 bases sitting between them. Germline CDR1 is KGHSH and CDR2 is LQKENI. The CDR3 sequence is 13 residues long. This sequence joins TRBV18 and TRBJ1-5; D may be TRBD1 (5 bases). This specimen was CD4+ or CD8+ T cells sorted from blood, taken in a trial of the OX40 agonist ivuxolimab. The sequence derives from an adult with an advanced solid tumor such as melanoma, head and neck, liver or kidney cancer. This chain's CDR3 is CASLQDSNQPQHF. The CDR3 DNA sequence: TGTGCCAGCTTACAGGATAGCAATCAGCCCCAGCATTTT.